The sequence of this T cell receptor (beta chain) was determined in a study of T cell responses to AZD1222 COVID-19 vaccine. The study's findings and limits: A mostly white British donor set with more females was recruited, and clonal diversity was possibly underestimated. Spike as a whole was targeted by vaccine-associated CD4 TCRs, dominant at 160-218 and 743-854. Targets within unmutated variant regions were reportedly found for nearly half of spike-specific TCRs.

Of note for this clone: Its antigen is unknown. The same CDR3 can be traced to other DNA sequences in this sample.

Measured with immunoSEQ multiplex PCR; TCRdb has only the in-frame clones, and not every one. In the table there are some 130,000 clones, just over 85% of which are singletons. CDR1 is SGDLS, CDR2 YYNGEE, per germline. The CDR3 runs 12 residues. Germline trimming cut 3 bases from V and 3 bases from J; bases unmatched to any gene: 0. This clonotype was obtained from an adult in good health. Sequencing was performed on peripheral blood, taken on day 0 of AZD1222 vaccination. This sequence joins TRBV9 and TRBJ2-7; 7 nucleotides match TRBD2. CDR3 DNA sequence: TGTGCCAGCAGCGCGGGGGGCTACGAGCAGTACTTC. It codes for CASSAGGYEQYF.